One sample yielded the 25 T cell receptor beta chains listed below, sequenced in a study of radiotherapy plus CTLA-4 blockade in lung cancer (dated 2018 in TCRdb). Receptors were amplified or captured by the immunoSEQ multiplex PCR assay. TCRdb took over this immuneACCESS table, retaining in-frame rearrangements with V and J assigned. Such tables are incomplete; in checked studies, under half of the missing clones stem from an unresolved V gene, and the remainder is unexplained. The sample yields 30,000 to 45,000 clones; 72% were counted once. Under 13% of the sample is taken by the ten largest. The specimen was peripheral blood, collected from a patient treated with radiotherapy plus ipilimumab. The receptors were sampled from a human donor with non-small cell lung cancer who had stable disease on radiotherapy plus ipilimumab.

In its sample, this clone was seen a few times. The chain couples TRBV5-1 to TRBJ1-2; D gene ambiguous. V was trimmed by 4 bases and J by 6 bases, leaving 16 bases between them. This CDR3 region has 14 residues. Germline CDR1 SGHRS, CDR2 YFSETQ. CDR3 DNA: TGCGCCAGCAGCCACCAAGGCAGGCCGGATGGCTACACCTTC. This sequence encodes CASSHQGRPDGYTF.

The rearrangement links TRBV5-4 to TRBJ2-1, with D perhaps matching TRBD1 (5 bases). The ends were cut back, 0 bases at V and 8 bases at J, with 18 bases in the middle. Germline values: CDR1 SGHNT, CDR2 YYREEE (reference sequence). This CDR3 contains 16 residues. The CDR3 sequence is CASSLASFGVRDEQFF. The CDR3 DNA follows: TGTGCCAGCAGCTTGGCCTCGTTTGGGGTCAGGGATGAGCAGTTCTTC.

The chain joins TRBV6-1 to TRBJ1-2; D is unresolved. The CDR3 is made up of 16 amino acids. Germline CDR1 reads MNHNS; CDR2 reads SASEGT. Trimming took off 0 bases at V and 4 bases at J, with 15 bases between the two ends. CDR3 bases: TGTGCCAGCAGTGAAGCTGCGACGGCTGGAGGCTATGGCTACACCTTC. This translates into CASSEAATAGGYGYTF.

This clone has a handful of counts. The V call is TRBV6-1, the J call TRBJ2-7; a possible D gene is TRBD1 (7 bases). This CDR3 comprises 13 residues. V gave up 4 bases and J gave up 5 bases, with 12 bases separating them. Germline assignment: CDR1 MNHNS and CDR2 SASEGT. The CDR3 sequence: CASSVQGTDEQYF. In DNA, the CDR3 is TGTGCCAGCAGTGTACAGGGGACTGACGAGCAGTACTTC.

This chain connects TRBV15 to TRBJ1-6; D gene ambiguous. V lost 7 bases and J 0 bases, leaving 4 bases between the germline ends. The length of the CDR3 is 13 residues. The V gene's germline CDR1 is LNHNV and CDR2 YYDKDF (reference sequence). CDR3 loop: CATTSSYNSPLHF. The DNA for the CDR3 is TGTGCCACCACGAGCTCCTATAATTCACCCCTCCACTTT. The full variable domain, with the rest looked up from reference TRBV15 and TRBJ1-6, is DAMVIQNPRYQVTQFGKPVTLSCSQTLNHNVMYWYQQKSSQAPKLLFHYYDKDFNNEADTPDNFQSRRPNTSFCFLDIRSPGLGDTAMYLCATTSSYNSPLHFGNGTRLTVT.

The chain carries TRBV2 and TRBJ2-3, with D possibly being TRBD2 (5 bases). This CDR3 region has 16 residues. V lost 6 bases, J lost 0 bases, and 16 bases lay in between. Germline assignment: CDR1 SNHLY and CDR2 FYNNEI. CDR3 in DNA: TGTGCCAGCAGCTTACGGACTTTAACTAGCACAGATACGCAGTATTTT. Translating gives CASSLRTLTSTDTQYF.

This sequence joins TRBV6-6 and TRBJ2-4; 7 bases fit TRBD2. The CDR3 has 14 amino acids. After removal of 6 bases from V and 6 bases from J, the junction contained 8 bases not matched to a gene. The germline CDR1 and CDR2 sequences are MNHNY and SVGAGI (reference sequence). The CDR3 DNA reads as TGTGCCAGCAGCTCTGGACTAGGTACAAACATTCAGTACTTC. Translated: CASSSGLGTNIQYF.

The V gene is TRBV7-2, the J gene TRBJ1-5; D is unclear. This CDR3 contains 15 residues. The V gene's germline CDR1 is SGHTA and CDR2 FQGNSA. V was shortened by 4 bases and J by 0 bases, with 10 bases between the two germline ends. The CDR3 region is CASSSGGGSNQPQHF. Here the CDR3 DNA reads TGTGCCAGCAGCTCGGGAGGAGGTAGCAATCAGCCCCAGCATTTT.

The CDR3, as DNA: TGTGCCAGCAGCGCTCGGGATCCATCCTCCTACGAGCAGTACTTC. Translation: CASSARDPSSYEQYF. V usage is TRBV6-6 and J usage is TRBJ2-7; TRBD2 is a possible D gene (5 bases). This CDR3 has 15 amino acids. Germline CDR1 and CDR2: MNHNY and SVGAGI (reference sequence). V lost 6 bases and J 0 bases, leaving 15 bases between the germline ends.

V usage is TRBV5-1 and J usage is TRBJ2-3, with 7 bases matching TRBD2. This CDR3 comprises 14 residues. Trimming at V came to 2 bases and at J to 4 bases, leaving 4 bases not matched to a gene. CDR1 and CDR2 (germline): SGHRS, YFSETQ. CDR3 protein: CASSFNSGADTQYF. CDR3 DNA: TGCGCCAGCAGCTTTAACAGCGGGGCAGATACGCAGTATTTT.

CDR3 loop: CASSPGTQGAGAFF. The CDR3, as DNA: TGTGCCAGCAGCCCGGGGACCCAGGGGGCGGGAGCTTTCTTT. The chain is built from TRBV7-6 and TRBJ1-1; 8 bases align to TRBD1. Losses at the gene ends were 5 bases for V and 10 bases for J; bases not matched to a gene: 12. Per the germline V gene, CDR1 is SGHVS and CDR2 is FNYEAQ. This CDR3 contains 14 residues.

The table lists this clone with a few counts. The V gene is TRBV14, the J gene TRBJ2-5, with 12 bases matching TRBD1. Per germline, CDR1 SGHDN and CDR2 FVKESK. The CDR3 loop spans 16 amino acids. V was pared by 4 bases and J by 4 bases, with 7 bases of the junction left unmatched. As DNA, the CDR3 is TGTGCCAGCAGCCCCGGGACAGGGGGCCGTCGAGAGACCCAGTACTTC. Encoded protein: CASSPGTGGRRETQYF. Full variable domain (remainder filled in from reference TRBV14 and TRBJ2-5): EAGVTQFPSHSVIEKGQTVTLRCDPISGHDNLYWYRRVMGKEIKFLLHFVKESKQDESGMPNNRFLAERTGGTYSTLKVQPAELEDSGVYFCASSPGTGGRRETQYFGPGTRLLVL.

The chain carries TRBV7-3 and TRBJ2-7; 8 bases map to TRBD2. The CDR3 loop spans 15 amino acids. After removal of 3 bases from V and 4 bases from J, the junction contained 8 bases not matched to a gene. Germline-derived CDR1 and CDR2 are SGHTA and FQGTGA. The CDR3 DNA reads as TGTGCCAGCAGCTTGGCAGCGGGGGCTGGTTACGAGCAGTACTTC. Its translation: CASSLAAGAGYEQYF.

This clone was detected once. This chain uses TRBV7-8 with TRBJ1-5; tentative D call: TRBD1 (5 bases). Germline-derived CDR1 and CDR2 are SGHVS and FQNEAQ. The ends were cut back, 0 bases at V and 10 bases at J, with 13 bases in the middle. The CDR3 has 14 residues. The CDR3 DNA is TGTGCCAGCAGCTTAGCAGGGGTCCTCAACCCCCAGCATTTT. Translated: CASSLAGVLNPQHF.

This rearrangement joins TRBV9 to TRBJ2-6, with 7 bases lining up with TRBD1. The junction had 5 bases not matched to a gene; V was cut back by 2 bases and J by 0 bases. Looked up from germline, CDR1 is SGDLS and CDR2 is YYNGEE. The CDR3 covers 17 residues. CDR3 residues: CASSVGQRSSGANVLTF. The CDR3 DNA is TGTGCCAGCAGCGTGGGACAGCGAAGCTCTGGGGCCAACGTCCTGACTTTC.

The genes are TRBV7-9 and TRBJ2-7; D gene uncertain. V was cut by 3 bases and J by 3 bases, with 9 bases left in between. The CDR3 runs to 13 residues. Germline-derived CDR1 and CDR2 are SEHNR and FQNEAQ (reference sequence). The CDR3 reads CASSFLAGYEQYF. CDR3 coding DNA: TGTGCCAGCAGCTTTCTGGCAGGCTACGAGCAGTACTTC.

CDR3 sequence: CASSEISTASQPQHF. CDR3 in DNA: TGTGCCAGCAGTGAAATATCGACAGCGAGCCAGCCCCAGCATTTT. The chain uses TRBV2 and TRBJ1-5; a weak D match, TRBD1 (5 bases). Germline CDR1 and CDR2: SNHLY and FYNNEI. The CDR3 is 15 amino acids. Trimming cost V 2 bases and J 7 bases, with 15 bases left between them.

This chain links TRBV10-1 with TRBJ1-5, with D possibly matching TRBD1 (6 bases). Trimming took off 9 bases at V and 2 bases at J, with 11 bases between the two ends. Germline CDR1 WNHNN, CDR2 SYGVQD (reference sequence). The CDR3 consists of 13 residues. The CDR3 DNA is TGCGCCAGTCAAGCAGGGGGCAATCAGCCCCAGCATTTT. This sequence encodes CASQAGGNQPQHF.

In this sample, this clone turned up a few times. The chain has TRBV6-1 and TRBJ1-2; D is possibly TRBD1 (6 bases). V was cut by 1 base and J by 8 bases, with 14 bases left in between. Per the germline V gene, CDR1 is MNHNS and CDR2 is SASEGT. This CDR3 spans 14 amino acids. CDR3 loop: CASSEVQGSHGYTF. The DNA for the CDR3 is TGTGCCAGCAGTGAAGTGCAGGGGTCTCACGGCTACACCTTC.

The chain has TRBV29-1 and TRBJ2-5, with 12 bases lining up with TRBD1. Germline CDR1 reads SQVTM; CDR2 reads ANQGSEA. The CDR3 has 15 residues. V trimming: 4 bases; J trimming: 4 bases; junction bases outside the gene matches: 7. CDR3 sequence reads: CSVVGTGGFRETQYF. CDR3 DNA sequence: TGCAGCGTTGTGGGGACAGGGGGCTTTCGAGAGACCCAGTACTTC.

The V call is TRBV27, the J call TRBJ1-5; D is possibly TRBD1 (5 bases). This CDR3 comprises 15 residues. Per germline, CDR1 MNHEY and CDR2 SMNVEV (reference sequence). V was trimmed by 6 bases and J by 4 bases, leaving 16 bases between them. The CDR3, as DNA: TGTGCCAGCAGCTACGGACAAGGAGGGAATCAGCCCCAGCATTTT. Residues: CASSYGQGGNQPQHF.

This chain uses TRBV7-9 with TRBJ2-5; D remains ambiguous. V shed 8 bases and J shed 5 bases, with 21 bases lying between them. Germline V gives CDR1 SEHNR, CDR2 FQNEAQ (reference sequence). CDR3 length: 15 residues. The CDR3 DNA follows: TGTGCCAGCCCTCCTATGGGTGGCAGCGCGGAGACCCAGTACTTC. This encodes CASPPMGGSAETQYF.

This clone was recorded a few times. The chain combines TRBV19 with TRBJ1-2; maybe TRBD1 (5 bases). The CDR3 covers 14 residues. CDR1 is LNHDA and CDR2 is SQIVND in the germline V gene (reference sequence). Trimming cost V 4 bases and J 8 bases, with 17 bases left between them. DNA of the CDR3: TGTGCCAGTAGTAGCACCAAGGGGCTCGGCGGCTACACCTTC. This sequence encodes CASSSTKGLGGYTF.

The V and J genes are TRBV6-1 and TRBJ2-1; D might be TRBD2 (5 bases). The V gene lost 6 bases and the J gene lost 12 bases, with 18 bases spanning the gap. Germline CDR1 is MNHNS and CDR2 is SASEGT. This CDR3 region has 13 residues. The CDR3: CASSREVGVVQFF. In DNA form, the CDR3 reads TGTGCCAGCAGCCGGGAAGTAGGTGTAGTGCAGTTCTTC.

The rearrangement links TRBV6-5 to TRBJ2-5, with no clear D. The J call is in doubt because the DNA end fits TRBJ2-7 better. Germline lookup yields CDR1 MNHEY and CDR2 SVGAGI. The CDR3 covers 16 residues. The CDR3 region has the DNA TGTGCCAGCAGTTACTCGGGCCCCTCTTCCCGCTACGAGCAGTACTTC. Its protein product is CASSYSGPSSRYEQYF.